This TCR beta chain emerged from a study of T-cell reconstitution after alpha-beta-depleted transplantation in children. Study findings and constraints: Expanded graft clones, several hundred of them, were reportedly the source of alpha-beta T cells about two months after transplant. The authors attributed T-cell counts and diversity one year after transplant mostly to newly produced T cells. The study traced high day-60 TCRbeta diversity in some patients to surviving recipient T cells and thymic progenitors.

This sample's TCRbeta library carried unique molecular identifier barcodes. TCRdb used MiXCR to reprocess the PCR reads, holding one entry per CDR3 protein. The sample lists approximately 230,000 distinct CDR3 sequences, around 25% occurring once. Concerning this clonotype itself: No antigen is known for it. Given a much more abundant clone one base away, this may be a read error.

CDR1 is LNHNV and CDR2 is YYDKDF in the germline V gene (reference sequence). The CDR3 is made up of 17 amino acids. The clonotype comes from a girl aged 2 to 10 with Fanconi anemia, due to receive a stem cell transplant. The sample was PBMCs, taken before TCRalphabeta/CD19-depleted stem cell transplant. The chain joins TRBV15 to TRBJ2-3; TRBD2 agrees at 11 bases. The CDR3 DNA follows: TGTGCCATCAGCAGAGGGCTAGCGGGAGGATACACAGATACGCAGTATTTT. It encodes CAISRGLAGGYTDTQYF.